The clone carrying this T cell receptor beta chain was observed a single time. The target antigen is unknown. V gave up 1 base and J gave up 2 bases; unmatched junction bases: 8. CDR1 is SGHRS, CDR2 YFSETQ, per germline. The CDR3 covers 16 residues. The source of the sample is a study of radiotherapy plus CTLA-4 blockade in lung cancer. Overall study context: Patients showed objective responses in under 20% of cases, and disease control was achieved by approximately 33%. Study-level results: Dynamics of early blood T cell clones, together with interferon-beta, were reportedly the best predictors of response.

TCRdb's table, derived via immunoSEQ multiplex PCR, lists solely in-frame clones and lacks some. The sample gives about 55,000 clones, almost 85% of which show up once; 6.1% is in the top ten. Sequencing used peripheral blood, obtained from a patient treated with radiotherapy plus ipilimumab. The receptor comes from a human donor with non-small cell lung cancer whose response to radiotherapy plus ipilimumab could not be evaluated. J is TRBJ2-5 and V is TRBV5-1; 7 bases line up with TRBD1. CDR3 sequence reads: CASSLRGTGVQETQYF. CDR3 in DNA: TGCGCCAGCAGCTTGAGGGGCACAGGGGTTCAAGAGACCCAGTACTTC.